This T cell receptor beta chain derives from a study of T cell responses to AZD1222 COVID-19 vaccine. General study findings and limits: Spike-specific TCRs gained breadth and depth after people received two AZD1222 doses.

As regards this clone: Its antigen is unknown.

Sequencing used immunoSEQ multiplex PCR; TCRdb keeps in-frame clones, though not all of them. The sample lists 120,000 to 150,000 clones, around 93% occurring once. V lost 6 bases to trimming and J lost 5 bases; unmatched junction nucleotides: 6. CDR1 is MDHEN and CDR2 is SYDVKM in the germline V gene. CDR3 size: 13 residues. The specimen was peripheral blood, collected on day 0 of AZD1222 vaccination. This TCR was recovered from an adult in good health. The chain links TRBV28 to TRBJ1-1, with TRBD1 matching 7 bases. Written as DNA, the CDR3 is TGTGCCAGCAGCATTACAGGGGTAACTGAAGCTTTCTTT. Protein sequence: CASSITGVTEAFF.